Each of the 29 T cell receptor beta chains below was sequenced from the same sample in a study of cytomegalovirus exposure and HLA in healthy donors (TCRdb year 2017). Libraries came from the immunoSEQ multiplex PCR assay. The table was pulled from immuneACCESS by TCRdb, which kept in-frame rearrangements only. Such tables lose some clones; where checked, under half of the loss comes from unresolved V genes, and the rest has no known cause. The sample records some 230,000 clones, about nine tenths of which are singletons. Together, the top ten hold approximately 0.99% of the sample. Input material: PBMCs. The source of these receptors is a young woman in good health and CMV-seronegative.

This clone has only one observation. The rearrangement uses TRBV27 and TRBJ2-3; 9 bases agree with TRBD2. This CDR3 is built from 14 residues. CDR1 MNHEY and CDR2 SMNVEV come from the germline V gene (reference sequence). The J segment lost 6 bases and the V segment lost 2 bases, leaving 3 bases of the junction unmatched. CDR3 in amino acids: CASSLAGGMDTQYF. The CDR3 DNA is TGTGCCAGCAGTTTAGCGGGAGGGATGGATACGCAGTATTTT.

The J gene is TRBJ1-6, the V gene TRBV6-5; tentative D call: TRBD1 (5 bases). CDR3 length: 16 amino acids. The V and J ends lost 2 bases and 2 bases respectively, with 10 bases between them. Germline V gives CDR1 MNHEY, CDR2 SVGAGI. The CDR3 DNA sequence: TGTGCCAGCAGTTACATTTCCAGGGCCTATAATTCACCCCTCCACTTT. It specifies CASSYISRAYNSPLHF.

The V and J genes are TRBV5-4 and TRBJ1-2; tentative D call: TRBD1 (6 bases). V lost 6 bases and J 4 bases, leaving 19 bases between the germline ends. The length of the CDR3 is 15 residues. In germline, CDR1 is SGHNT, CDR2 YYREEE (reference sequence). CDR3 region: CASTSAGGQAYGYTF. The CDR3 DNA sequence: TGTGCCAGCACCTCTGCCGGGGGGCAGGCCTATGGCTACACCTTC.

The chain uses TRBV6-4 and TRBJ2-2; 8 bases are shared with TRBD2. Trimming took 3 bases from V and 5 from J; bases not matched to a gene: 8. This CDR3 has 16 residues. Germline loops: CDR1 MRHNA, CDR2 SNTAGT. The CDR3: CASSESGTRRTGELFF. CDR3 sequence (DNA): TGTGCCAGCAGTGAGTCCGGGACTAGAAGAACCGGGGAGCTGTTTTTT.

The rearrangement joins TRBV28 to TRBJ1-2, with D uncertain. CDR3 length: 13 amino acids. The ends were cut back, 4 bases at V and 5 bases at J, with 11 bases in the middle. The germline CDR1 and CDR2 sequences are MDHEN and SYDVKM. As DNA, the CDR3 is TGTGCCAGCAGTTATTGGACTGGGTATGGCTACACCTTC. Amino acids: CASSYWTGYGYTF.

This chain's CDR3 is CASSNLAGAGETQYF. CDR3 in DNA: TGCGCCAGCAGTAATCTAGCGGGAGCCGGGGAGACCCAGTACTTC. V usage is TRBV5-1 and J usage is TRBJ2-5; TRBD2 matches 10 bases. The CDR3 sequence is 15 residues long. Germline CDR1 reads SGHRS; CDR2 reads YFSETQ. V shed 5 bases, J shed 5 bases, and the junction held 9 bases outside the gene matches.

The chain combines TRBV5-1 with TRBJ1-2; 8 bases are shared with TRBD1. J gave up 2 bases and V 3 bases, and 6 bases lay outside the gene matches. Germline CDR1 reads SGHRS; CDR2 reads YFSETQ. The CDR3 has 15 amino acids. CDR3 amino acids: CASSWTGTGNYGYTF. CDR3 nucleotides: TGCGCCAGCAGCTGGACCGGGACAGGCAACTATGGCTACACCTTC.

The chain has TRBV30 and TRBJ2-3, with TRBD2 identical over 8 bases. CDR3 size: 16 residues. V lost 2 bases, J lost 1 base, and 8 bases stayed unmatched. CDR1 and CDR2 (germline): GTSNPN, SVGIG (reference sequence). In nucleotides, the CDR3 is TGTGCCTGGAGTCCAAGGACTAGCCAAGGCACAGATACGCAGTATTTT. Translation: CAWSPRTSQGTDTQYF.

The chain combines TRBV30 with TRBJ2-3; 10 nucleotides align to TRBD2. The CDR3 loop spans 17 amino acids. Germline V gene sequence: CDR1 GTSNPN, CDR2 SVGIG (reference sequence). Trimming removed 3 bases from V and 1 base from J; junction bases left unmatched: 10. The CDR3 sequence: CAWRLTSGWAGTDTQYF. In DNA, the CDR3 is TGTGCCTGGAGGTTGACTAGCGGGTGGGCTGGCACAGATACGCAGTATTTT.

The CDR3 region has the DNA TGTGCCAGTAGTGCCCTAGCGGTACAAGAGACCCAGTACTTC. It yields the protein CASSALAVQETQYF. This chain joins TRBV19 and TRBJ2-5, with 7 bases that match TRBD2. This CDR3 contains 14 residues. Trimming removed 5 bases from V and 2 bases from J; junction bases left unmatched: 5. Looked up from germline, CDR1 is LNHDA and CDR2 is SQIVND (reference sequence).

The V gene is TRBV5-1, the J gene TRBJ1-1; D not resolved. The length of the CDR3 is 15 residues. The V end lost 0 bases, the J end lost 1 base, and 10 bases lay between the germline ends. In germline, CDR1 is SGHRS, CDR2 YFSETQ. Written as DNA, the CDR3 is TGCGCCAGCAGCTTGGCCAACGGCGGGAACACTGAAGCTTTCTTT. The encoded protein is CASSLANGGNTEAFF.

The CDR3 loop is CAISDISRDRGREAFF. The DNA for the CDR3 is TGTGCCATCAGTGATATTTCCCGGGACAGGGGCCGCGAAGCTTTCTTT. The chain carries TRBV10-3 and TRBJ1-1; 10 bases match TRBD1. CDR1 ENHRY and CDR2 SYGVKD come from the germline V gene. The CDR3 is 16 amino acids. Trimming removed 3 bases from V and 8 bases from J; junction bases left unmatched: 12.

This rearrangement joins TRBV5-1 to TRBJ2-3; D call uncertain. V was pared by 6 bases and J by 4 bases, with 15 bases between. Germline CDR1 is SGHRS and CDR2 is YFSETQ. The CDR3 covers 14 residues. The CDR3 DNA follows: TGCGCCAGCAACCCCGACTCCTTGGCAGATACGCAGTATTTT. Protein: CASNPDSLADTQYF.

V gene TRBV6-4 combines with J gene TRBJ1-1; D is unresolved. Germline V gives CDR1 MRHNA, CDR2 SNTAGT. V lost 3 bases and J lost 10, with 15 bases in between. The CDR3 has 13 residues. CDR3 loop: CASSEVSGGGAFF. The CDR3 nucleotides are TGTGCCAGCAGTGAAGTAAGTGGCGGTGGAGCTTTCTTT.

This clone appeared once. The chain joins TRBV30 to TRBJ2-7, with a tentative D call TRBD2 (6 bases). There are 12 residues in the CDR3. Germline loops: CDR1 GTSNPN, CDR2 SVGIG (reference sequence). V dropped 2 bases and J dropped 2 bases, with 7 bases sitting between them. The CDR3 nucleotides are TGTGCCTGGAGTACTAGCACCTACGAGCAGTACTTC. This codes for CAWSTSTYEQYF.

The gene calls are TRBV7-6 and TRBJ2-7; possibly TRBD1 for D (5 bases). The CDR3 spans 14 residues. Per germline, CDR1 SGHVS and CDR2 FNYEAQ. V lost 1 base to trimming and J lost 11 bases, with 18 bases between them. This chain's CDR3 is CASSLVTARQPKYF. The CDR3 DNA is TGTGCCAGCAGCTTAGTTACGGCAAGACAGCCGAAGTACTTC.

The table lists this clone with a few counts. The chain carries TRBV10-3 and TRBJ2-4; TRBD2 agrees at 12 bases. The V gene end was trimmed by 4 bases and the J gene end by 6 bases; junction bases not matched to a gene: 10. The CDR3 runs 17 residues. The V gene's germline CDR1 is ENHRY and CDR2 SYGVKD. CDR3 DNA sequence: TGTGCCATCAGTGGGACTAGCGGGACGGTATCTGGAAACATTCAGTACTTC. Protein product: CAISGTSGTVSGNIQYF.

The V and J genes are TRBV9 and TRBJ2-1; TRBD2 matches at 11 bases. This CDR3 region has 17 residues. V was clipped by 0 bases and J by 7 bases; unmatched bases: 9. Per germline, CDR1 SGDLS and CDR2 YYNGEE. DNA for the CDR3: TGTGCCAGCAGCGTAGGTAGCGGGAGGGCCCTTAAGAATGAGCAGTTCTTC. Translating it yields CASSVGSGRALKNEQFF.

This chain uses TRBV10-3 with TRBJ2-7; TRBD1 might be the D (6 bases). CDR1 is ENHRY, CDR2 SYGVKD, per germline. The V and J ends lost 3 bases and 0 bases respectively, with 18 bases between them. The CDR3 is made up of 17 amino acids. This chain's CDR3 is CAISEHLTTGFSYEQYF. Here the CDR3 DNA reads TGTGCCATCAGTGAACATCTCACTACAGGGTTCTCCTACGAGCAGTACTTC.

This CDR3 reads CSVPQGYSEAFF. CDR3 in DNA: TGCAGCGTCCCCCAGGGGTACTCTGAAGCTTTCTTT. J is TRBJ1-1 and V is TRBV29-1, with TRBD1 as a possible D gene (6 bases). With 6 bases removed from V and 6 bases from J, the gap between germline ends came to 14 bases. The CDR3 consists of 12 residues. Germline CDR1 is SQVTM and CDR2 is ANQGSEA.

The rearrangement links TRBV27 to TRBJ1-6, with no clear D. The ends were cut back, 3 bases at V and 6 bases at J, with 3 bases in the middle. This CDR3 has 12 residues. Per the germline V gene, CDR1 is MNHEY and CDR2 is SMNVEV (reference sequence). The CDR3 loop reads CASSFSNSPLHF. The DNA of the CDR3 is TGTGCCAGCAGTTTTAGTAATTCACCCCTCCACTTT.

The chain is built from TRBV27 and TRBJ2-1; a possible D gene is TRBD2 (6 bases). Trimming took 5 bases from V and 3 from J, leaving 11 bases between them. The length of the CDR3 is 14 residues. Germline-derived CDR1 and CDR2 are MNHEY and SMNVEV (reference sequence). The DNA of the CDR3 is TGTGCCAGCAGTGGGGGGAGAGGCTACAATGAGCAGTTCTTC. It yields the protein CASSGGRGYNEQFF.

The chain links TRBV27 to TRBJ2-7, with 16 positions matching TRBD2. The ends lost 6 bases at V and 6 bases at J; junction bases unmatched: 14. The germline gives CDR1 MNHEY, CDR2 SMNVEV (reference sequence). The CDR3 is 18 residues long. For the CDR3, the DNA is TGTGCCAGCAGCCTAAAGGGACTAGCGGGAGGGCCAGGCCGCGAGCAGTACTTC. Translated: CASSLKGLAGGPGREQYF.

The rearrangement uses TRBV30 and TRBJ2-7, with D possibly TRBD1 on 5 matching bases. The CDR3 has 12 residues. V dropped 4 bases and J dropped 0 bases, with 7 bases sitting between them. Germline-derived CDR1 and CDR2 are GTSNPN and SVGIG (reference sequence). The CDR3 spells CAWKGDSYEQYF. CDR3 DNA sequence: TGTGCCTGGAAAGGGGACTCCTACGAGCAGTACTTC.

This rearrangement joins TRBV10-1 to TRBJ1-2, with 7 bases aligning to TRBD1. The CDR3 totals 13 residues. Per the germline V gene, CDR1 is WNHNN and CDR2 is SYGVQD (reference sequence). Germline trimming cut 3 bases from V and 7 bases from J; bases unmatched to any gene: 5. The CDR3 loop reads CASSEGTEFGYTF. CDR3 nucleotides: TGCGCCAGCAGTGAAGGGACAGAGTTTGGCTACACCTTC.

CDR3 in DNA: TGTGCCAGTAGAAAGAGGGGGGACAGGTCGTCTTCTTCACCCCTCCACTTT. Translated, it gives CASRKRGDRSSSSPLHF. The gene calls are TRBV19 and TRBJ1-6, with 8 bases fitting TRBD1. V lost 6 bases to trimming and J lost 9 bases; unmatched junction nucleotides: 16. The CDR3 runs to 17 residues. The germline V gene encodes CDR1 LNHDA and CDR2 SQIVND (reference sequence).

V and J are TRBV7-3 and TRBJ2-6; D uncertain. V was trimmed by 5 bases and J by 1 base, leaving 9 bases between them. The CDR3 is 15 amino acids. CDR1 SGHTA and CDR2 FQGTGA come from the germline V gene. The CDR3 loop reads CASSAGTSGANVLTF. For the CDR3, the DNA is TGTGCCAGCAGCGCTGGCACATCTGGGGCCAACGTCCTGACTTTC.

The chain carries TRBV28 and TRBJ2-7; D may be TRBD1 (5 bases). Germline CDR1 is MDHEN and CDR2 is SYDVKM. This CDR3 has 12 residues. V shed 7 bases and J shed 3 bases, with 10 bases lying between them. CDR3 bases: TGTGCCAGCACCGACAGTCTCTACGAGCAGTACTTC. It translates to CASTDSLYEQYF.

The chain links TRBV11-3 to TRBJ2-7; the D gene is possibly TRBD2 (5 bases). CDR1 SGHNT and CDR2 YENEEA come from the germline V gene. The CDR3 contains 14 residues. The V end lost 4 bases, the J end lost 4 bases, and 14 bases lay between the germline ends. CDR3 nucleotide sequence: TGTGCCAGCAGCTCGTACCGGGAAAATTACGAGCAGTACTTC. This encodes CASSSYRENYEQYF.